This T cell receptor (beta chain) came from a study of T cell repertoires in cytomegalovirus infection. Broader study findings: Identification of carriers of CMV plus the relevant HLA was achieved through cumulative public TCR beta family frequency.

A note on this clonotype: The antigen is not known.

TCRdb re-called the reads through MiXCR, storing one row per CDR3 protein. Of some 480,000 distinct CDR3 sequences detected, about 33% appear once; the ten largest clones hold roughly 15%. V lost 8 bases, J lost 9 bases, and 17 bases lay in between. CDR1 is MNHEY and CDR2 is SVGEGT in the germline V gene. The CDR3 is 13 amino acids. Specimen: cultured PBMCs, collected from culture after CMV antigen stimulation. This rearrangement joins TRBV6-2 or TRBV6-3 to TRBJ2-1; D call uncertain. This receptor was obtained from a human donor in good health (CMV status not recorded). Some clones in this sample may be carry-over from other donors' samples. CDR3 bases: TGTGCCAGCGAAGAGTTTGAGTTCAGTGAGCAGTTCTTC. This encodes CASEEFEFSEQFF.